The entry below describes one T cell receptor (beta chain). These data originate in a study of blood T cell repertoires in COVID-19. CDR1 and CDR2 (germline): MDHEN, SYDVKM. The CDR3 has 14 residues. The V segment lost 5 bases and the J segment 3 bases; nucleotides outside the gene matches: 2. Profiled with immunoSEQ multiplex PCR; TCRdb holds only in-frame clones, not every one. Here the sample spans 250,000 to 350,000 clones, nearly 90% being singletons. The chain joins TRBV28 to TRBJ1-2; 11 bases are shared with TRBD1. The sample comprised PBMCs or T cells enriched from blood (not recorded which). The source of this sequence is a woman between 18 and 30 years old with acute COVID-19. The CDR3 spells CASSRDRGDYGYTF. CDR3 DNA: TGTGCCAGCAGTCGGGACAGGGGGGACTATGGCTACACCTTC.